What follows is one T cell receptor beta chain and its context. MiXCR reprocessed the PCR reads for TCRdb. The sample holds tens of thousands of clones, 40% to 55% seen once. Per the germline V gene, CDR1 is SGHRS and CDR2 is YFSETQ. The CDR3 totals 16 residues. V was pared by 4 bases and J by 2 bases, with 3 bases of the junction left unmatched. The data derive from a study of metastatic and nonmetastatic thyroid tumors. Thyroid surgery took place with no prior treatment in any patient. The sequence derives from a male donor with papillary thyroid cancer or a benign thyroid nodule (not recorded which). Some clones in this sample may be carry-over from other donors' samples. The source material was tumor tissue. The chain combines TRBV5-1 with TRBJ2-7; TRBD2 matches 16 bases. CDR3 region: CASSGGLAGGTYEQYF. The CDR3 nucleotides are TGCGCCAGCAGCGGGGGACTAGCGGGAGGGACCTACGAGCAGTACTTC.